This T cell receptor (beta chain) was identified during a study of early T cells in non-severe SARS-CoV-2 infection. TCRdb passed the 5' RACE reads through MiXCR, listing each CDR3 protein once. This table has more than 80,000 distinct CDR3 sequences, 14% appearing once. CDR3 length: 14 residues. V dropped 6 bases and J dropped 4; count of bases not matched to a gene: 6. Germline lookup yields CDR1 DFQATT and CDR2 SNEGSKA (reference sequence). This sequence joins TRBV20-1 and TRBJ1-1; 12 nucleotides align to TRBD1. The receptor comes from an adult who was a healthcare worker with PCR-confirmed SARS-CoV-2 infection or an uninfected control (not recorded which). Sequencing input: whole blood. CDR3 loop: CSARDRGHGTEAFF. The CDR3 DNA reads TGCAGTGCACGGGACAGGGGGCATGGCACTGAAGCTTTCTTT.